This T cell receptor beta chain was sequenced in a study of regulatory T cells in long-lasting Graves disease. Whole-study findings and limits: There was favoring of TRBV28, TRBJ1-2 and TRBJ2-5 in persistent disease.

A note on this clonotype: Its antigen is not identified.

The CDR3 runs to 17 residues. Germline values: CDR1 MNHNS, CDR2 SASEGT. J gave up 1 base and V 1 base, and 5 bases lay outside the gene matches. With iRepertoire HTBI primers and Arm-PCR of CDR3 regions, TCR beta libraries were built. TCRdb re-called the multiplex PCR reads with MiXCR, one entry per CDR3 protein. The sample records about 400,000 distinct CDR3 sequences, 15% being singletons. Time point reported: newly diagnosed GD, antithyroid drugs for less than 3 months. Following extraction of RNA from PBMCs, that RNA was used to make the TCR library. This sample also belongs to another study, concerning T cells in Graves' hyperthyroidism and ophthalmopathy. That source adds: First-round RT-PCR of the TCR CDR3 relied on the HTBI primer set. Blood samples included most of the expanded thyroid clonotypes exceeding 0.001.

Sequencing was performed on peripheral blood mononuclear cells (PBMCs), taken at new diagnosis, from a patient treated with antithyroid drugs. The clonotype comes from a middle-aged woman with Graves disease. The genes are TRBV6-1 and TRBJ2-7; TRBD2 matches 12 bases. The CDR3 DNA reads as TGTGCCAGCAGTGAAGGGACTAGCGGGGAACCGTCCTACGAGCAGTACTTC. This encodes CASSEGTSGEPSYEQYF.